This TCR beta chain appears in the sequencing data of a study of Graves' ophthalmopathy and Graves' hyperthyroidism. Germline trimming cut 0 bases from V and 2 bases from J; bases unmatched to any gene: 10. Per the germline V gene, CDR1 is MNHEY and CDR2 is SVGAGI. The CDR3 covers 17 residues. PBMCs came from more than 8 ml of fresh peripheral blood. CDR3 regions of TCR beta were amplified from RNA transcripts. RT-PCR with HTBI primers came first, then second-round multiplex PCR. One entry per CDR3 protein results from TCRdb running MiXCR on the multiplex PCR reads. The table lists 300,000 to 350,000 distinct CDR3 sequences, around a sixth of them singletons, with roughly an eighth in the top ten.

This sequence joins TRBV6-5 and TRBJ2-7; 7 nucleotides align to TRBD2. This clonotype was obtained from an adult man with Graves' ophthalmopathy. What was sequenced was peripheral blood. DNA for the CDR3: TGTGCCAGCAGTTACTCGTCCCCTAGCGGAAGTACCTACGAGCAGTACTTC. Protein: CASSYSSPSGSTYEQYF.